These 11 T cell receptor beta chains came from one sample sequenced in a study of identical twins. MiXCR was run by TCRdb on the 5' RACE reads, yielding one entry per CDR3 protein. The table has fewer than 250,000 distinct CDR3 sequences, around 7% seen once; the top ten hold about 3.6%. These same data were also listed under a study on yellow fever vaccine responses in identical twins.

Sequencing was performed on memory (CD45RO+) T cells sorted from blood. Receptors were obtained from a woman aged 18-35 years in good health.

In its sample, this clonotype was seen many times. V gene TRBV20-1 combines with J gene TRBJ2-5; 10 nucleotides line up with TRBD1. This CDR3 has 14 amino acids. J gave up 5 bases and V 5 bases, and 8 bases lay outside the gene matches. Germline V gene data show CDR1 as DFQATT and CDR2 as SNEGSKA (reference sequence). The CDR3 region has the DNA TGCAGTGCTGTGCCCGGGACAGGGGTCGAGACCCAGTACTTC. This gives the protein CSAVPGTGVETQYF.

Only a few counts were recorded for this clonotype. The CDR3 nucleotides are TGTGCCAGCAGCCAAGGGTTTGGGGGGCAAGGCTACACCTTC. This encodes CASSQGFGGQGYTF. This chain links TRBV3-1 with TRBJ1-2; tentatively, D is TRBD1 (6 bases). Trimming stripped 1 base from V and 8 bases from J, with 14 bases between. This CDR3 is built from 14 residues. Germline V CDR1 and CDR2: LGHDT, YNNKEL (reference sequence).

The rearrangement links TRBV9 to TRBJ2-1, with TRBD2 matching over 10 bases. The CDR3 extends over 15 amino acids. Losses at the gene ends were 4 bases for V and 3 bases for J; bases not matched to a gene: 4. Per the germline V gene, CDR1 is SGDLS and CDR2 is YYNGEE. The CDR3 nucleotides are TGTGCCAGCAGCAAACTAGCGGGAAACTACAATGAGCAGTTCTTC. Protein: CASSKLAGNYNEQFF.

This clonotype was detected ten times or more. This chain uses TRBV24-1 with TRBJ2-1; a possible D gene is TRBD1 (5 bases). The CDR3 is 14 residues long. With 4 bases removed from V and 4 bases from J, the gap between germline ends came to 10 bases. CDR1 and CDR2 (germline): KGHDR, SFDVKD. In DNA, the CDR3 is TGTGCCACCAGTGACGTTGACAGTTACAATGAGCAGTTCTTC. This translates into CATSDVDSYNEQFF.

This clonotype showed up just a few times. V is TRBV6-2 or TRBV6-3 and J is TRBJ2-7, with TRBD1 identical over 7 bases. J gave up 2 bases and V 6 bases, and 4 bases lay outside the gene matches. In germline, CDR1 is MNHEY, CDR2 SVGEGT. The CDR3 totals 13 residues. The CDR3 DNA reads as TGTGCCAGCAGGCAGACAGGGACCTACGAGCAGTACGTC. Its protein product is CASRQTGTYEQYV.

This clonotype was counted ten times or more. The rearrangement links TRBV15 to TRBJ1-5; D is uncertain. The CDR3 runs to 13 residues. Trimming cost V 11 bases and J 3 bases, with 14 bases left between them. Germline V lookup: CDR1 LNHNV, CDR2 YYDKDF (reference sequence). The DNA for the CDR3 is TGTGCCGCGTCCTCCCTGCTCAATCAGCCCCAGCATTTT. It codes for CAASSLLNQPQHF.

The table lists this clonotype with a few counts. The V and J genes are TRBV4-1 and TRBJ2-5, with D possibly TRBD1 on 5 matching bases. The germline CDR1 and CDR2 sequences are MGHRA and YSYEKL. The CDR3 runs 18 residues. V was clipped by 1 base and J by 5 bases, with 23 bases between them. The CDR3 bases are TGCGCCAGCAGCCAAGCACCCTCCTTAGGGGCCTCTCGGGAGACCCAGTACTTC. It is translated as CASSQAPSLGASRETQYF.

This clonotype was counted a few times. The chain joins TRBV7-6 to TRBJ2-7; TRBD1 agrees at 7 bases. The junction had 10 bases not matched to a gene; V was cut back by 5 bases and J by 6 bases. The germline V gene encodes CDR1 SGHVS and CDR2 FNYEAQ. The CDR3 is 14 residues long. The CDR3, as DNA: TGTGCCAGCAGCCCCCACCCGACAGGGCTCGAGCAGTACGTC. Residues: CASSPHPTGLEQYV.

V gene TRBV11-2 combines with J gene TRBJ2-5; either TRBD1 or TRBD2 may fit D (5 bases each). Germline V CDR1 and CDR2: SGHAT, FQNNGV. V lost 5 bases, J lost 2 bases, and 15 bases lay in between. This CDR3 region has 15 residues. Here the CDR3 reads CASSPTRGQQETQYF. The CDR3 bases are TGTGCCAGCAGCCCCACACGGGGCCAACAAGAGACCCAGTACTTC.

This clonotype has just a few counts. The chain is built from TRBV5-1 and TRBJ2-7; D unclear. From germline, CDR1 is SGHRS and CDR2 YFSETQ. The CDR3 has 13 residues. Trimming left V 2 bases short and J 4 bases short, with 10 bases between. The DNA for the CDR3 is TGCGCCAGCAGCTTTGGTCCCCGGTACGAGCAGTACTTC. Amino acid sequence: CASSFGPRYEQYF.

This clonotype was seen repeatedly, ten times or more. The rearrangement uses TRBV11-2 and TRBJ1-1; D not certain. The CDR3 contains 16 residues. Between the trimmed V and J ends, which lost 4 bases and 0 bases, there was a span of 15 bases. Germline V gene data show CDR1 as SGHAT and CDR2 as FQNNGV. CDR3 DNA: TGTGCCAGCAGCTCCAACTTCGAATCACTGAACACTGAAGCTTTCTTT. It yields the protein CASSSNFESLNTEAFF.